This TCR beta chain emerged from a study of patients and donors after allogeneic stem cell transplantation. MiXCR, run by TCRdb on the RT-PCR reads, gives a single entry per CDR3 protein. Seen here are over 25,000 distinct CDR3 sequences, less than 45% observed once, and the top ten hold more than 65%. Germline CDR1 SGHAT, CDR2 FQNNGV. The CDR3 has 18 residues. With 4 bases removed from V and 2 bases from J, the gap between germline ends came to 21 bases. Sequences were obtained from blood, either unsorted or a sorted T cell fraction (not recorded which). The chain combines TRBV11-2 with TRBJ2-1; the D gene is possibly TRBD2 (6 bases). The TCR comes from a human donor who was either an allogeneic HSCT recipient or a stem cell or donor lymphocyte infusion donor (not recorded which). It is not recorded whose cells these are; they may come from a transplant donor. CDR3 amino acids: CASSSRGSGFEPYNEQFF. The CDR3, as DNA: TGTGCCAGCAGCTCCCGGGGTAGCGGATTTGAGCCCTACAATGAGCAGTTCTTC.